This entry is about one T cell receptor (beta chain). Its binding antigen is unknown. No base quality values were provided; no much bigger clone lies one nucleotide off. The listed sequencing device is Illumina HiSeq 1500. In-frame beta chains were kept once TCRdb had trimmed the public reads at Q25 with fastp and called clones with MiXCR. One record per CDR3 amino acid sequence lists the most common genes and DNA. The table for this sample lists around 310,000 distinct CDR3 sequences; about 17% of them were counted only once. The ten largest clones capture about 11% of the sample. The source of the sample is a study of T cell repertoires in cytomegalovirus infection (dated by TCRdb to the late 2010s). Regarding the research as a whole: The HLA type of each donor mattered for the analysis, because public TCR beta signatures pointed to carriage of CMV infection along with the matching HLA type. Paper-wide results and their limitations: In both this cohort and an independent roughly 400-donor cohort, the cumulative frequency of public TCR beta family members distinguished carriers of CMV infection plus the relevant HLA type. The ex vivo response was dominated by HLA-C-restricted CMV-specific TCR beta clonotypes, which also provided the single most frequent clonotype in two of eight donors.

CDR1 and CDR2 are drawn from the germline V gene (reference sequence): LNHDA, SQIVND. The CDR3 sequence holds 13 residues, the cysteine and phenylalanine included. The read is trimmed to its CDR3 DNA, 39 bases read in frame from base 1. The germline V end is reduced by 5 bases and the J end by 5 bases; junction bases left unmatched: 5. This receptor chain uses TRBV19 and TRBJ1-2; TRBD1 agrees with 7 junctional bases. Sequencing was performed on PBMCs. This receptor was identified in a human donor in good health (CMV status not recorded). Some clones in this sample may be carry-over from other donors' samples. CDR3 protein: CASSDDREYGYTF. The base sequence is TGTGCCAGTAGTGACGACAGGGAGTATGGCTACACCTTC.